This TCR beta chain was captured by sequencing in a study of molecular identifiers for immune sequencing clone quantification. At the level of the study: Replicates partitioned RNA from approximately 20,000 or 98,000 naive CD8 cells into five parts, sequencing four.

For naive CD8 T cells, sorting used the CD8+CD4-CCR7+CD45RA+ phenotype. The junction had 8 bases not matched to a gene; V was cut back by 5 bases and J by 4 bases. The CDR3 is 14 amino acids. CDR1 DFQATT and CDR2 SNEGSKA come from the germline V gene (reference sequence). Listed TCR primers and previously described methods were used for bulk TCR libraries. One entry per CDR3 protein results from TCRdb running MiXCR on the PCR reads. The repertoire consists of 490,000 or so distinct CDR3 sequences, with about 22% occurring once and the leading ten covering 0.7% to 1%. The receptor comes from a human donor in good health. Some libraries in this study had Jurkat cell RNA spiked in. The chain employs TRBV20-1 and TRBJ2-3, with 8 bases aligning to TRBD2. Sequencing was done on a sample of naive CD8+ T cells from blood, with Jurkat cell RNA spiked in. Subset indicated: FACS-sorted CD8+CD4-CCR7+CD45RA+ naive T cells. The CDR3 DNA is TGCAGTGCTGTAGCCTGGACTAGCCCAGATACGCAGTATTTT. Its protein product is CSAVAWTSPDTQYF.